This T cell receptor beta chain came from a study of lymphopenia after photon versus proton radiotherapy. The study, taken as a whole, reports: Authors raise, but do not show, better survival with proton therapy. Post-nadir diversity loss with photons came from oligoclonal expansion, particularly CD8+ Temra cells.

Notes on this clone: Its antigen is not known.

The assay was immunoSEQ multiplex PCR, and TCRdb's table has in-frame clones only and misses some. This sample has about 12,000 clones, with about 89% found just once. Specimen: peripheral blood, collected from a patient treated with proton-based radiotherapy. The TCR was taken from a man in his 60s with pancreatic cancer.

The chain's CDR3 is CASRGNRGRDTF. Written as DNA, the CDR3 is TGTGCCAGCAGGGGGAACCGAGGGAGGGACACCTTC. The chain carries TRBV6-1 and TRBJ1-2; D unresolved. The V gene lost 6 bases and the J gene lost 12 bases, with 17 bases spanning the gap. The CDR3 is 12 amino acids. Germline V CDR1 and CDR2: MNHNS, SASEGT.